This T cell receptor beta chain is from a study of T cell responses to AZD1222 COVID-19 vaccine. The analysis combined second doses at about 4 or about 12 weeks. Study-wide findings and caveats: Clonal diversity was possibly underestimated, and white British individuals and females predominated among donors.

This CDR3 contains 15 residues. Germline V gene lookup returns CDR1 SGHRS and CDR2 YFSETQ. The V and J ends lost 0 bases and 4 bases respectively, with 10 bases between them. Here immunoSEQ multiplex PCR was the method, and the copy in TCRdb shows in-frame clones only, minus some. Among approximately 82,000 clones, around nine tenths were seen once, and the ten largest hold roughly 3.1%. This clone has a single count. Its specificity is not known. The chain recombines TRBV5-1 with TRBJ1-4; TRBD1 is a possible D gene (6 bases). The TCR originated in an adult who received the AZD1222 COVID-19 vaccine. Sequencing was performed on peripheral blood, taken 28 days after the second AZD1222 dose. This chain's CDR3 is CASSLAGAGNEKLFF. For the CDR3, the DNA is TGCGCCAGCAGCTTGGCGGGGGCGGGTAATGAAAAACTGTTTTTT.